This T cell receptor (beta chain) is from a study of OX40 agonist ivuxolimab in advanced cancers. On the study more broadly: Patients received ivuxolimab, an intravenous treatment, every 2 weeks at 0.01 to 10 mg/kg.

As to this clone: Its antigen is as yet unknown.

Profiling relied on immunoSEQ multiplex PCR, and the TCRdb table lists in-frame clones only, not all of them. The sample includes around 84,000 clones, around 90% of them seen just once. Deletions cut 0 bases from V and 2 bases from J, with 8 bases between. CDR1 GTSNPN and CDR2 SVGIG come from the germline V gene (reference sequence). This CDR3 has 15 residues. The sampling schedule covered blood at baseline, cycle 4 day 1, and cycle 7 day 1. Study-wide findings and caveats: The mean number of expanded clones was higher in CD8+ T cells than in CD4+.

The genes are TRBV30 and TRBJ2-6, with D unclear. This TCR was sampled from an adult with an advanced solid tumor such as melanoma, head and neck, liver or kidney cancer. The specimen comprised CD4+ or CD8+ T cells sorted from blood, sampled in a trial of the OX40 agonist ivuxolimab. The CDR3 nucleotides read TGTGCCTGGAGTGTGGTCGAAACTGGGGCCAACGTCCTGACTTTC. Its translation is CAWSVVETGANVLTF.